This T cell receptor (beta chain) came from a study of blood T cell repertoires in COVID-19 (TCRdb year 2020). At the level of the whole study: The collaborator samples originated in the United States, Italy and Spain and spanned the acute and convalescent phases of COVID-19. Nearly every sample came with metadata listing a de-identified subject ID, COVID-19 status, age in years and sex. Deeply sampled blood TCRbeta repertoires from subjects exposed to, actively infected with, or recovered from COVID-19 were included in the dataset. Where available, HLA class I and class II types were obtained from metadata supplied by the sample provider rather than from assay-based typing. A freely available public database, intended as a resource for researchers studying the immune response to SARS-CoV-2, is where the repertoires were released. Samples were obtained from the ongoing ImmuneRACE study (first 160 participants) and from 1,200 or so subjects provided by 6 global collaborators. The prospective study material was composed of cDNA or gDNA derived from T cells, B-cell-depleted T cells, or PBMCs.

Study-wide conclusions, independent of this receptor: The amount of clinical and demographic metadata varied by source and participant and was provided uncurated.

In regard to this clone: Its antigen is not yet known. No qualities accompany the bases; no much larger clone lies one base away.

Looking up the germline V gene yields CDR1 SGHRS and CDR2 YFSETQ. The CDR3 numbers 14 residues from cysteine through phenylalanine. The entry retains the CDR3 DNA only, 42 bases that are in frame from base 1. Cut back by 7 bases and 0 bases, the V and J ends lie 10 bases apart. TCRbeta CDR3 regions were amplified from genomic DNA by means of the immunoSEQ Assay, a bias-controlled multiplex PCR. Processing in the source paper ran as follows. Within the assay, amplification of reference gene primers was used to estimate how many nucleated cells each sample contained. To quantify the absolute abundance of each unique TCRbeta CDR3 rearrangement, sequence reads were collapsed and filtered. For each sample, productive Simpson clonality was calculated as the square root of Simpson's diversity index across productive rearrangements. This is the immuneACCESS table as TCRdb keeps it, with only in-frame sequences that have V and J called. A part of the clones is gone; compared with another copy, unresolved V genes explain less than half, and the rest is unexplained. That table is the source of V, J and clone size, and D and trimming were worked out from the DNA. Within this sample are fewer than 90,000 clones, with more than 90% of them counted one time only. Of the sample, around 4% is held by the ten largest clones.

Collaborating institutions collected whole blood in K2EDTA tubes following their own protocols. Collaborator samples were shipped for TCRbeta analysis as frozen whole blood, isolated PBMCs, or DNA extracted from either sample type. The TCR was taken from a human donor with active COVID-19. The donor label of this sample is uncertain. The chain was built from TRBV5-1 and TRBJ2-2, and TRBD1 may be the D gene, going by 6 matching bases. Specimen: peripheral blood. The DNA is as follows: TGCGCCAGCGGGGGCCTCGCGAACACCGGGGAGCTGTTTTTT. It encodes CASGGLANTGELFF. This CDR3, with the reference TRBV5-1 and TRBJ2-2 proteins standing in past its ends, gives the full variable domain KAGVTQTPRYLIKTRGQQVTLSCSPISGHRSVSWYQQTPGQGLQFLFEYFSETQRNKGNFPGRFSGRQFSNSRSEMNVSTLELGDSALYLCASGGLANTGELFFGEGSRLTVL.